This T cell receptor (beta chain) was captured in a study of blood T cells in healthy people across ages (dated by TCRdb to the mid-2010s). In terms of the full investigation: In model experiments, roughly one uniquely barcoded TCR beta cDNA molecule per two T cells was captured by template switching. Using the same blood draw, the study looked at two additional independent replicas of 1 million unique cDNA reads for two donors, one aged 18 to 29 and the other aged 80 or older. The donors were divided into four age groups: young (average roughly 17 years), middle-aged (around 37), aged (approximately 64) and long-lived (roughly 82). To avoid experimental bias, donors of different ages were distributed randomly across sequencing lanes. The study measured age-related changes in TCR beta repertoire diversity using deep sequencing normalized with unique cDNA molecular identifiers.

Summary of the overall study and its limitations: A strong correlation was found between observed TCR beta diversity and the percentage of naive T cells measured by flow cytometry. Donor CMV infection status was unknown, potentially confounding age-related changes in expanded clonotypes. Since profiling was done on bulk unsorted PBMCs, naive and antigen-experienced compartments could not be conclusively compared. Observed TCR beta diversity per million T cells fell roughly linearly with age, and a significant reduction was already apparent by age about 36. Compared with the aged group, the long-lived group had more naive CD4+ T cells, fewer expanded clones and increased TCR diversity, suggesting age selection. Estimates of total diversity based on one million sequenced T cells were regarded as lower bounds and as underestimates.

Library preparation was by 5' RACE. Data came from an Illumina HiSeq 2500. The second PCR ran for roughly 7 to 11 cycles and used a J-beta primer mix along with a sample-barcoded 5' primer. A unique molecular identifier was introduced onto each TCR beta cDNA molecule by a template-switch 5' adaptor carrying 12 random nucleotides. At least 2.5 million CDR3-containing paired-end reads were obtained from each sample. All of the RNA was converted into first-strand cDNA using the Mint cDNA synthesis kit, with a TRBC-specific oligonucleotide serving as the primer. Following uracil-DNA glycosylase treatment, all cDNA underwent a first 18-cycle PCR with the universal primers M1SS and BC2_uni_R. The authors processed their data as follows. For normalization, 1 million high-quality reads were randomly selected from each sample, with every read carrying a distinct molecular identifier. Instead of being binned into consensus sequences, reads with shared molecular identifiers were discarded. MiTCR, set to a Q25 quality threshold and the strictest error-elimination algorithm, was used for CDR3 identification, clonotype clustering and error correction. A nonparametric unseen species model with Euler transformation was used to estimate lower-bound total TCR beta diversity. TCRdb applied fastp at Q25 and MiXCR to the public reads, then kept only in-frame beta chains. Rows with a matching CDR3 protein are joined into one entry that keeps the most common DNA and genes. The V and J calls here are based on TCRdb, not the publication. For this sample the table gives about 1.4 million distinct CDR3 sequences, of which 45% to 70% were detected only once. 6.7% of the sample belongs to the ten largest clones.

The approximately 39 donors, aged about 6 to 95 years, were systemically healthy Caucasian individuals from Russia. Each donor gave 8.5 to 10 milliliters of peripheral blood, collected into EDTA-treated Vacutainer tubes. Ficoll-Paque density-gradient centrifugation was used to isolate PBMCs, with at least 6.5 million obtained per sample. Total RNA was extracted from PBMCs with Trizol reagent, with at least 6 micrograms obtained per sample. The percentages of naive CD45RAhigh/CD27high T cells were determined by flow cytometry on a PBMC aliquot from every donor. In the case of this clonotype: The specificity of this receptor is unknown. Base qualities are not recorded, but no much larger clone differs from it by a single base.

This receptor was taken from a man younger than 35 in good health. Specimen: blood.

The DNA sequence is as follows: TGTGCCAGCAGCTTCGGGACTTCCTACACAGATACGCAGTATTTT. This gives the protein CASSFGTSYTDTQYF. Rearrangement joined TRBV7-2 to TRBJ2-3, with a tentative D gene TRBD2 over 6 matching bases. V loses 3 bases, J loses 2 bases, and the germline ends lie 12 bases apart. Including the terminal cysteine and phenylalanine, the CDR3 comprises 15 residues. Only CDR3 DNA remains: 45 bases, in frame from the first base. Via the germline V gene, CDR1 is SGHTA and CDR2 FQGNSA.